This T cell receptor beta chain was identified during a study of blood T cell repertoires in COVID-19. Study in general: Collection of acute and convalescent COVID-19 samples took place in the United States, Italy and Spain.

The V and J ends lost 5 bases and 1 base respectively, with 17 bases between them. The CDR3 is 16 amino acids. Germline loops: CDR1 SGHAT, CDR2 FQNNGV. In the original processing: Amplified reference gene primers provided the basis for estimating nucleated cell counts. The data were produced by immunoSEQ multiplex PCR, yet TCRdb's version contains in-frame clones alone and is incomplete. Clone size and the V and J calls come from that table; the DNA yielded D and trimming. The repertoire includes about 260,000 clones, approximately 85% of them detected once, and roughly 2% sits in the top ten. Ages ranged from about 18 to 89 years, with residence in about two dozen US areas. Cohort 3 donors were reported recovered after two negative PCRs, clearance, or symptom resolution.

The gene calls are TRBV11-2 and TRBJ1-2; D perhaps matches TRBD1 (5 bases). Sequencing used PBMCs or T cells enriched from blood (not recorded which). This sequence was found in a woman between 45 and 60 years old who had recovered from COVID-19. The CDR3 region is CASSRVKRQNNYGYTF. The DNA of the CDR3 is TGTGCCAGCAGCCGCGTAAAACGACAGAATAACTATGGCTACACCTTC.